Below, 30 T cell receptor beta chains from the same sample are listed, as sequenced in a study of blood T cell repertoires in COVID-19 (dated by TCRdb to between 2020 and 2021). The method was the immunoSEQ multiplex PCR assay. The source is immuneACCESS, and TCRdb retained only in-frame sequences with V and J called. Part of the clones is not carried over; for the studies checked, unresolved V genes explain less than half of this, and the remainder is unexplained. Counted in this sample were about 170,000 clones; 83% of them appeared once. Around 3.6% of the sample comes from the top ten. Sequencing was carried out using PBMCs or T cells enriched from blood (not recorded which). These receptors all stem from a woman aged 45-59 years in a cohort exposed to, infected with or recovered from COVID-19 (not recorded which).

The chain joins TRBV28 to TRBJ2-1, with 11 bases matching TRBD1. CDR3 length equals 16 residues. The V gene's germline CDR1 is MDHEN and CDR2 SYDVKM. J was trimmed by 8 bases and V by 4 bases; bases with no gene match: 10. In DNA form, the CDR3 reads TGTGCCAGCAGTTCGGGACAGGGGGTTTTGAGGGATGAGCAGTTCTTC. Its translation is CASSSGQGVLRDEQFF.

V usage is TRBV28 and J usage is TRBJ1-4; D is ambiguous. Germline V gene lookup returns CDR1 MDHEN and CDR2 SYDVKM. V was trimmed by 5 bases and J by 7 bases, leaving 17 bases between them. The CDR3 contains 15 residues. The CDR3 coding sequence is TGTGCCAGCAGTCCCCAGCGGAGAATTGGTGAAAAACTGTTTTTT. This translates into CASSPQRRIGEKLFF.

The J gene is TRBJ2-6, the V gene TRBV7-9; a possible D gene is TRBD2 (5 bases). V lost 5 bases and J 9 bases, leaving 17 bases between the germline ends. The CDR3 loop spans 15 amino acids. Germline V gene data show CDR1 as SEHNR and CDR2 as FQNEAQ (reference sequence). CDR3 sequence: CASSPPTRGGNVLTF. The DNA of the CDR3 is TGTGCCAGCAGCCCCCCCACCAGAGGAGGCAACGTCCTGACTTTC.

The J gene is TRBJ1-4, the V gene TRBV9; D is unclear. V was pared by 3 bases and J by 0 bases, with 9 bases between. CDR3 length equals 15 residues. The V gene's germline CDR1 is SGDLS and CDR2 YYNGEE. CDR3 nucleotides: TGTGCCAGCAGCGCCCCACAGTCAACTAATGAAAAACTGTTTTTT. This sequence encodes CASSAPQSTNEKLFF.

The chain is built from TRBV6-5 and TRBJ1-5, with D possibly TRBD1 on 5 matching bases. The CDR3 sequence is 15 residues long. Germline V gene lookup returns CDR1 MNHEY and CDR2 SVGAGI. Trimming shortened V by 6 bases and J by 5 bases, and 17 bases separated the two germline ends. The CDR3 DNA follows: TGTGCCAGCAGCGGTAGGCAGGGCCCCCATCAGCCCCAGCATTTT. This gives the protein CASSGRQGPHQPQHF.

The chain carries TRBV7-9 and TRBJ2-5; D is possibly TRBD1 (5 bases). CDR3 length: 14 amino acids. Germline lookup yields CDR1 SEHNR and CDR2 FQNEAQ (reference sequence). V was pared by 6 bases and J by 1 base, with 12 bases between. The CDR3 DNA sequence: TGTGCCAGCAGTTCTGCAGGGATCCAAGAGACCCAGTACTTC. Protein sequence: CASSSAGIQETQYF.

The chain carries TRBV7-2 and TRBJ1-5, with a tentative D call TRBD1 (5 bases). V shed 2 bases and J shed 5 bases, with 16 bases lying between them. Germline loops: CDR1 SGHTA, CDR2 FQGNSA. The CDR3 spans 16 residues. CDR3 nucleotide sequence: TGTGCCAGCAGCTTAACGGGCGCCAGGGCAGATCAGCCCCAGCATTTT. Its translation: CASSLTGARADQPQHF.

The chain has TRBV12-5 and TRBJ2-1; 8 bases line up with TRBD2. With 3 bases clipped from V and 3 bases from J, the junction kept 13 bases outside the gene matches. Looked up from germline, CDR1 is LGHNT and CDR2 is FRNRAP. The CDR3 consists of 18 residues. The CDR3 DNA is TGTGCTAGTGGTTTTGATGGCGGGAGGCCGGCCGGCTACAATGAGCAGTTCTTC. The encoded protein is CASGFDGGRPAGYNEQFF.

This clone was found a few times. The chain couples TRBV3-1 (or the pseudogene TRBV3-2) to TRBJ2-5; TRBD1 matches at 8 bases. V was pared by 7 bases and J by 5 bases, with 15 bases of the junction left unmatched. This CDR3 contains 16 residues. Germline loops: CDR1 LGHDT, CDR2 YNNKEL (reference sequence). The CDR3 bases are TGTGCCAGCACCCTTTTCGGACAGGGTATGACGGAGACCCAGTACTTC. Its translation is CASTLFGQGMTETQYF.

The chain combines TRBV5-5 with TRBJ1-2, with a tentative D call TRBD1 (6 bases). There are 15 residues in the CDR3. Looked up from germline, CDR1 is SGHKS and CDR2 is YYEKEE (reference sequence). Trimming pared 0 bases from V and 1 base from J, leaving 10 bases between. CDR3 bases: TGTGCCAGCAGCTTGGCGGCCAGGGGTAACTATGGCTACACCTTC. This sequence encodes CASSLAARGNYGYTF.

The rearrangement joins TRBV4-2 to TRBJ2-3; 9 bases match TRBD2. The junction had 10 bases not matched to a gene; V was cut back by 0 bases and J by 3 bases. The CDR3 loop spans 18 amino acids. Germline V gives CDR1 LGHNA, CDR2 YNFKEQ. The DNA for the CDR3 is TGTGCCAGCAGCCAAGATCGGGGGTTAGCGGGGGAGACAGATACGCAGTATTTT. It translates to CASSQDRGLAGETDTQYF.

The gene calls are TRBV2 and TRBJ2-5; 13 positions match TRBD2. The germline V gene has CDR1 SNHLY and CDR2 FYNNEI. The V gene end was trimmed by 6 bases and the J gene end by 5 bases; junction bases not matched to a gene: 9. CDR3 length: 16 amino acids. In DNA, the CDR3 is TGTGCCAGCAGCCGGACTAGCGGGAGTTATGCGGAGACCCAGTACTTC. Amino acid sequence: CASSRTSGSYAETQYF.

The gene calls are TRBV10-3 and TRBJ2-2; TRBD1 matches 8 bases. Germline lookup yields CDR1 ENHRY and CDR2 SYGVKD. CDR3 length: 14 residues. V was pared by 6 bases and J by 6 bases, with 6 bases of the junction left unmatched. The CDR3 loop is CAIRDRDLSGELFF. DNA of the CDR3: TGTGCCATCAGGGACAGGGATCTATCCGGGGAGCTGTTTTTT.

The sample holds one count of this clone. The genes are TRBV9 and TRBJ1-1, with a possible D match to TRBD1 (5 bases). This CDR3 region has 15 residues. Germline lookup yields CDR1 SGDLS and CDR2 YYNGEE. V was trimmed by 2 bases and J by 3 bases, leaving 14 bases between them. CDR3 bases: TGTGCCAGCAGCGTGATTCGGGACTTCCACACTGAAGCTTTCTTT. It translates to CASSVIRDFHTEAFF.

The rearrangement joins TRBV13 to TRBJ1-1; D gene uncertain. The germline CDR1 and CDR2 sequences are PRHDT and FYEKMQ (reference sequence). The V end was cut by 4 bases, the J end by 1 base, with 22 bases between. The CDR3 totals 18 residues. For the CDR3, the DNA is TGTGCCAGCAGCTCTTCATCGGGGTTTGGGTATTCGAACACTGAAGCTTTCTTT. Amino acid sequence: CASSSSSGFGYSNTEAFF.

DNA for the CDR3: TGTGCCACTACAACTAATGAAAAACTGTTTTTT. Its protein product is CATTTNEKLFF. J is TRBJ1-4 and V is TRBV28; D is uncertain. CDR1 and CDR2 from the germline V gene are MDHEN and SYDVKM. V was shortened by 10 bases and J by 0 bases, with 3 bases between the two germline ends. This CDR3 is 11 amino acids long. The variable domain in full, completed from reference TRBV28 and TRBJ1-4, reads DVKVTQSSRYLVKRTGEKVFLECVQDMDHENMFWYRQDPGLGLRLIYFSYDVKMKEKGDIPEGYSVSREKKERFSLILESASTNQTSMYLCATTTNEKLFFGSGTQLSVL.

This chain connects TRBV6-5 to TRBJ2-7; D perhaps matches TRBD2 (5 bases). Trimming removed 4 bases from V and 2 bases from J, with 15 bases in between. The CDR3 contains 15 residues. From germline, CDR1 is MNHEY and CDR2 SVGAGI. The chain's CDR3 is CASSSRGLGTYEQYF. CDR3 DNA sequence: TGTGCCAGCAGTTCTCGGGGTTTAGGGACCTACGAGCAGTACTTC.

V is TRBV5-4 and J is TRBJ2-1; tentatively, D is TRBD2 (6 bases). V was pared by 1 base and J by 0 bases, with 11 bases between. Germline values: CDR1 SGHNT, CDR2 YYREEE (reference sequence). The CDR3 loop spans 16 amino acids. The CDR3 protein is CASSLRRGTSYNEQFF. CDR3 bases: TGTGCCAGCAGCTTGCGTCGGGGGACCTCCTACAATGAGCAGTTCTTC. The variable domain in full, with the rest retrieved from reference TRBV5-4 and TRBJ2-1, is ETGVTQSPTHLIKTRGQQVTLRCSSQSGHNTVSWYQQALGQGPQFIFQYYREEENGRGNFPPRFSGLQFPNYSSELNVNALELDDSALYLCASSLRRGTSYNEQFFGPGTRLTVL.

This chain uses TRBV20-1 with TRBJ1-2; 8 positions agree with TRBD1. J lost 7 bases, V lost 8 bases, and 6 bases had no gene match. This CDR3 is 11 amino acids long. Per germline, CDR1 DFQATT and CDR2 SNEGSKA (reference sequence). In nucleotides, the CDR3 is TGCAGTACGACAGGGGAAGGTGGCTACACCTTC. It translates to CSTTGEGGYTF.

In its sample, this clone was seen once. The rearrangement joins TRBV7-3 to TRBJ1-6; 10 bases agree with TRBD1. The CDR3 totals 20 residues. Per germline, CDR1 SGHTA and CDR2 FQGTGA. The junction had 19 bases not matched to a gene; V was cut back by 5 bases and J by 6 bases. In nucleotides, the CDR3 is TGTGCCAGCAGCATCACCTCTTGGACAGGGGGAAAAATCCGTAATTCACCCCTCCACTTT. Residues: CASSITSWTGGKIRNSPLHF.

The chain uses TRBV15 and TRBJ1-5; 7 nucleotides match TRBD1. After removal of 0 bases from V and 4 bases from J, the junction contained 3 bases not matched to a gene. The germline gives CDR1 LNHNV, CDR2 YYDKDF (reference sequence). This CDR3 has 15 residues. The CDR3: CATSREGGKNQPQHF. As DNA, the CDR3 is TGTGCCACCAGCAGAGAAGGGGGCAAGAATCAGCCCCAGCATTTT.

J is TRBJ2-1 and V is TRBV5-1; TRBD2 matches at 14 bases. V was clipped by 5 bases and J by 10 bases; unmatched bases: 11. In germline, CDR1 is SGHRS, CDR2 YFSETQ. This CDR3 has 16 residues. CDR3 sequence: CASSYYGTSGSEEQFF. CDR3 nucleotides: TGCGCCAGCAGTTATTATGGGACTAGCGGGAGTGAAGAGCAGTTCTTC.

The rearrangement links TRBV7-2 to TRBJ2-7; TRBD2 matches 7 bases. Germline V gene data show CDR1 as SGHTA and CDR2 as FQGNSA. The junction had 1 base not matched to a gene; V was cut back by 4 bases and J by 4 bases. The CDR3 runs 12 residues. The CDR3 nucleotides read TGTGCCAGCAGCTGGGAGGGGTACGAGCAGTACTTC. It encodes CASSWEGYEQYF.

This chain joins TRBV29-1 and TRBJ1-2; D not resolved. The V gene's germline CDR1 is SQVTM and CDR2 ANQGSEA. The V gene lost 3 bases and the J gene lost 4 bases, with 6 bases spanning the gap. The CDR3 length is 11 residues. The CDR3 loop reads CSVDRTYGYTF. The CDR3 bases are TGCAGCGTTGACAGAACCTATGGCTACACCTTC.

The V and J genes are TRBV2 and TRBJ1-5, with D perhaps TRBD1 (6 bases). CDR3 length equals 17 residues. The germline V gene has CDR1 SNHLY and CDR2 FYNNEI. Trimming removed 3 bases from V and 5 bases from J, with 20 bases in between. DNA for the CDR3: TGTGCCAGCAGTGATCTCCGCCGCGCAGGGGATTATCAGCCCCAGCATTTT. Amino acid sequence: CASSDLRRAGDYQPQHF.

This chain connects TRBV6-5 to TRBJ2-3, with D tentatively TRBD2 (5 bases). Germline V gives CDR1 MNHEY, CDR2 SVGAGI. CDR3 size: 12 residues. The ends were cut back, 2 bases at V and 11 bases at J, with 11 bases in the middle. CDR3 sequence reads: CASSYGGGGQYF. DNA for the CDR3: TGTGCCAGCAGTTACGGCGGAGGAGGGCAGTATTTT.

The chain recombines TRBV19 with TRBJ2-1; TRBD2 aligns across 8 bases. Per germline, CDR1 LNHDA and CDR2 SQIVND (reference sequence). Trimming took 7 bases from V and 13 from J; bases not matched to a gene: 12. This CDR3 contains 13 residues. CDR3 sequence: CASTNGLAEKQFF. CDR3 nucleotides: TGTGCCAGTACCAATGGACTAGCTGAAAAACAGTTCTTC.

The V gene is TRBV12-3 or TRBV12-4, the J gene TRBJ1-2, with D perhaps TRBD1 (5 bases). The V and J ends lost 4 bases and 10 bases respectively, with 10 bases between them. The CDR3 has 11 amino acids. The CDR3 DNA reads TGTGCCAGCAGTTATCGACAGTACTACACCTTC. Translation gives CASSYRQYYTF.

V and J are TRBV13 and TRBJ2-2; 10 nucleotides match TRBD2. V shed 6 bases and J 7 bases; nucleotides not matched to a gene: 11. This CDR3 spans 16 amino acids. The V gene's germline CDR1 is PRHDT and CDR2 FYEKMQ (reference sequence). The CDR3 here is CASSASGRARGGELFF. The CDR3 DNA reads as TGTGCCAGCAGTGCCAGCGGGAGGGCCAGGGGCGGGGAGCTGTTTTTT.

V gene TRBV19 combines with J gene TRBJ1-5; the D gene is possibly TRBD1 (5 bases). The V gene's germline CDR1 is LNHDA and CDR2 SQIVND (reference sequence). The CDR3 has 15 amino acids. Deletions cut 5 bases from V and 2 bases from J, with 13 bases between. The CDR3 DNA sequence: TGTGCCAGTAGTTCCGGGGGGTTCGGCAATCAGCCCCAGCATTTT. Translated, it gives CASSSGGFGNQPQHF.